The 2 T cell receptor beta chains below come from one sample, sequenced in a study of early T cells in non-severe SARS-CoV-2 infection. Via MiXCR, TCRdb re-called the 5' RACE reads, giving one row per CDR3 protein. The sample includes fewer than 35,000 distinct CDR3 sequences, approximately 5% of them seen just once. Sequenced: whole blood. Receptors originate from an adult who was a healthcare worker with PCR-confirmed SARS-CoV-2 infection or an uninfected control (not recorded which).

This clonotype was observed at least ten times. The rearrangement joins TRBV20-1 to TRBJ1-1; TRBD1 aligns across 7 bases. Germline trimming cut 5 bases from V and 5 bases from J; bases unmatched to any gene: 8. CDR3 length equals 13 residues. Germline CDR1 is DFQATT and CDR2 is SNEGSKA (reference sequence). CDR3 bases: TGCAGTGCTCGACAGGGAAGGGAAACTGAAGCTTTCTTT. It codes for CSARQGRETEAFF.

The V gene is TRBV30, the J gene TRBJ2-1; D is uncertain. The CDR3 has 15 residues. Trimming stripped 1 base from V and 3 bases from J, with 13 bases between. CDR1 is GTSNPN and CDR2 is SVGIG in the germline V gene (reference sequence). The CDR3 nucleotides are TGTGCCTGGAGTGAGGTGGGGATAGGCTACAATGAGCAGTTCTTC. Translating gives CAWSEVGIGYNEQFF. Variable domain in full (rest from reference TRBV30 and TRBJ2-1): SQTIHQWPATLVQPVGSPLSLECTVEGTSNPNLYWYRQAAGRGLQLLFYSVGIGQISSEVPQNLSASRPQDRQFILSSKKLLLSDSGFYLCAWSEVGIGYNEQFFGPGTRLTVL.